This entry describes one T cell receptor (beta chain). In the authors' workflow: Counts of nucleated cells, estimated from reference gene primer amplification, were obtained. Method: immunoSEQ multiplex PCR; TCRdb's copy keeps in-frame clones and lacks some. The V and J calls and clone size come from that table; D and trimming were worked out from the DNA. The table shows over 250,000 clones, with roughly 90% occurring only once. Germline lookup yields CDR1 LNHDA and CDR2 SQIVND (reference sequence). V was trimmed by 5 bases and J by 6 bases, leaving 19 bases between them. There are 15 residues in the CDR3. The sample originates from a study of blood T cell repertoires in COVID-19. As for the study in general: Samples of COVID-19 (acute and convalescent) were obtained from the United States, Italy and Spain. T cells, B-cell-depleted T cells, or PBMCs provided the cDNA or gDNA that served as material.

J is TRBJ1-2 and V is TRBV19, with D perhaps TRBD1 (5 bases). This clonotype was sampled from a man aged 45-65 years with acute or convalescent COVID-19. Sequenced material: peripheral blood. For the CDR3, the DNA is TGTGCCAGTAGTGGTAGCCGGGGGAGTGCCAATGGCTACACCTTC. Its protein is CASSGSRGSANGYTF.